The entry below describes one TCR beta chain. This entry belongs to a study of cytomegalovirus exposure and HLA in healthy donors. The trim removed 6 bases at V and 2 bases at J, leaving 5 bases unmatched. This CDR3 region has 14 residues. Germline V gene sequence: CDR1 WSHSY, CDR2 SAAADI. Primers included in the PCR were 60 Vbeta and 13 Jbeta primers. Some clones are missing from TCRdb's copy, which holds only in-frame ones; the method was immunoSEQ multiplex PCR. The sample holds around 150,000 clones, approximately 77% seen once. The rearrangement uses TRBV10-2 and TRBJ2-7; 9 bases agree with TRBD2. The source material was PBMCs. The sequence came from a male donor in good health and CMV-seropositive. In nucleotides, the CDR3 is TGCGCCAGCAGAATAGCGGGGGAGACCTACGAGCAGTACTTC. It specifies CASRIAGETYEQYF.